The rows below give T cell receptor beta chains drawn from one sample of a study of blood T cells in healthy people across ages. Using its own MiXCR run on the 5' RACE reads, TCRdb lists one record per CDR3 protein. The sample includes about 1.5 million distinct CDR3 sequences, 40% to 45% of them seen just once. Sequenced material: blood. Receptors were obtained from a woman between 18 and 29 years old in good health. Both conserved end residues are part of each CDR3. D genes are given only for firm matches. Clone size is given for some rows only: seen once, a few or many times, or a class if the clone is expanded.

d_call: NA
j_call: TRBJ2-7
clone_size: few
v_call: TRBV4-1
cdr3_aa: CASSQTQALREQYF
cdr3_nt: TGCGCCAGCAGCCAAACCCAGGCCCTGCGGGAGCAGTACTTC

d_call: TRBD1
j_call: TRBJ1-2
clone_size: NA
v_call: TRBV29-1
cdr3_aa: CSAKPGTANYGYTF
cdr3_nt: TGCAGCGCCAAACCTGGGACAGCTAACTATGGCTACACCTTC

d_call: NA
j_call: TRBJ2-3
clone_size: NA
v_call: TRBV12-3/TRBV12-4
cdr3_aa: CASNLGQITDTQYF
cdr3_nt: TGTGCCAGCAACCTAGGGCAGATCACAGATACGCAGTATTTT

d_call: TRBD2
j_call: TRBJ2-7
clone_size: NA
v_call: TRBV28
cdr3_aa: CAYRLAGAYEQYF
cdr3_nt: TGTGCCTACAGGCTAGCGGGAGCCTACGAGCAGTACTTC

d_call: NA
j_call: TRBJ2-1
clone_size: NA
v_call: TRBV7-9
cdr3_aa: CASSSMGLRAEQFF
cdr3_nt: TGTGCCAGCAGCTCGATGGGACTGAGAGCCGAGCAGTTCTTC

d_call: TRBD2
j_call: TRBJ2-1
clone_size: once
v_call: TRBV12-3/TRBV12-4
cdr3_aa: CASTSPGGGGYNEQFF
cdr3_nt: TGTGCCAGCACCTCACCCGGAGGCGGGGGTTACAATGAGCAGTTCTTC

d_call: TRBD2
j_call: TRBJ2-1
clone_size: few
v_call: TRBV20-1
cdr3_aa: CSARRLAGFNEQFF
cdr3_nt: TGCAGTGCTAGAAGACTAGCGGGCTTTAATGAGCAGTTCTTC

d_call: TRBD1
j_call: TRBJ1-6
clone_size: NA
v_call: TRBV20-1
cdr3_aa: CSASGDRDSPLHF
cdr3_nt: TGCAGTGCTAGCGGGGACAGAGATTCACCCCTCCACTTT

d_call: TRBD2
j_call: TRBJ2-2
clone_size: NA
v_call: TRBV20-1
cdr3_aa: CSAARDYHSFGELFF
cdr3_nt: TGCAGTGCGGCAAGGGACTACCATTCCTTCGGGGAGCTGTTTTTT

d_call: NA
j_call: TRBJ2-3
clone_size: NA
v_call: TRBV12-3/TRBV12-4
cdr3_aa: CASSPHGSADTQYF
cdr3_nt: TGTGCCAGCAGTCCCCATGGGAGCGCAGATACGCAGTATTTT

d_call: TRBD2
j_call: TRBJ2-1
clone_size: NA
v_call: TRBV29-1
cdr3_aa: CSSTWIAGGPIYNEQFF
cdr3_nt: TGCAGTTCCACGTGGATAGCGGGAGGCCCCATCTACAATGAGCAGTTCTTC

d_call: TRBD1
j_call: TRBJ2-2
clone_size: NA
v_call: TRBV7-6
cdr3_aa: CASSFRQGVDPGELFF
cdr3_nt: TGTGCCAGCAGCTTCAGACAGGGTGTGGACCCCGGGGAGCTGTTTTTT

d_call: TRBD1
j_call: TRBJ1-6
clone_size: few
v_call: TRBV7-9
cdr3_aa: CASSQRDRETSPLHF
cdr3_nt: TGTGCCAGCAGCCAAAGGGACAGGGAAACTTCACCCCTCCACTTT

d_call: NA
j_call: TRBJ1-6
clone_size: NA
v_call: TRBV20-1
cdr3_aa: CSARNRDNSPLHF
cdr3_nt: TGCAGTGCTAGGAATAGGGACAATTCACCCCTCCACTTT

d_call: NA
j_call: TRBJ2-3
clone_size: few
v_call: TRBV10-3
cdr3_aa: CAISHGGPSTDTQYF
cdr3_nt: TGTGCCATCAGTCACGGGGGTCCCAGCACAGATACGCAGTATTTT

d_call: NA
j_call: TRBJ2-4
clone_size: NA
v_call: TRBV7-8
cdr3_aa: CASSNLTVTKNIQYF
cdr3_nt: TGTGCCAGCAGCAACCTGACAGTGACCAAAAACATTCAGTACTTC

d_call: NA
j_call: TRBJ2-3
clone_size: many
v_call: TRBV29-1
cdr3_aa: CSVVRRGADTQYF
cdr3_nt: TGCAGCGTTGTCCGGAGAGGGGCAGATACGCAGTATTTT

d_call: NA
j_call: TRBJ2-6
clone_size: NA
v_call: TRBV21-1
cdr3_aa: CASVICRSGANVLTF
cdr3_nt: TGTGCCAGCGTAATCTGCAGATCTGGGGCCAACGTCCTGACTTTC

d_call: NA
j_call: TRBJ1-5
clone_size: NA
v_call: TRBV4-3
cdr3_aa: CASSPAWQSNQPQHF
cdr3_nt: TGCGCCAGCAGCCCCGCCTGGCAAAGCAATCAGCCCCAGCATTTT

d_call: TRBD1
j_call: TRBJ2-7
clone_size: NA
v_call: TRBV30
cdr3_aa: CACQRQGSYEQYF
cdr3_nt: TGTGCCTGTCAAAGACAGGGGTCCTACGAGCAGTACTTC

d_call: NA
j_call: TRBJ2-7
clone_size: few
v_call: TRBV27
cdr3_aa: CASKSTTDTNPYEQYF
cdr3_nt: TGTGCCAGCAAATCGACGACAGACACGAACCCCTACGAGCAGTACTTC

d_call: NA
j_call: TRBJ2-1
clone_size: few
v_call: TRBV28
cdr3_aa: CASSPSLATHNEQFF
cdr3_nt: TGTGCCAGCAGTCCTTCGCTAGCGACTCACAATGAGCAGTTCTTC

d_call: TRBD1
j_call: TRBJ2-7
clone_size: NA
v_call: TRBV4-1
cdr3_aa: CASSLTGTGNYEQYF
cdr3_nt: TGCGCCAGCAGCCTCACCGGGACAGGGAACTACGAGCAGTACTTC

d_call: NA
j_call: TRBJ1-1
clone_size: NA
v_call: TRBV6-2/TRBV6-3
cdr3_aa: CASLIRLNTEAFF
cdr3_nt: TGTGCCAGTCTTATTAGACTTAACACTGAAGCTTTCTTT

d_call: NA
j_call: TRBJ2-3
clone_size: many
v_call: TRBV5-1
cdr3_aa: CASSLPLDSSNTDTQYF
cdr3_nt: TGCGCCAGCAGCTTGCCGTTGGACAGTAGCAACACAGATACGCAGTATTTT

d_call: TRBD1
j_call: TRBJ2-1
clone_size: NA
v_call: TRBV5-6
cdr3_aa: CASSLEVGGIDEQFF
cdr3_nt: TGTGCCAGCAGCTTGGAAGTAGGGGGCATCGATGAGCAGTTCTTC

d_call: NA
j_call: TRBJ1-1
clone_size: NA
v_call: TRBV9
cdr3_aa: CASSVASQGNTEAFF
cdr3_nt: TGTGCCAGCAGCGTAGCCAGTCAGGGTAACACTGAAGCTTTCTTT

d_call: TRBD1
j_call: TRBJ1-2
clone_size: NA
v_call: TRBV27
cdr3_aa: CASSWGTGSTYGYTF
cdr3_nt: TGTGCCAGCAGTTGGGGGACAGGATCTACCTATGGCTACACCTTC

d_call: NA
j_call: TRBJ1-1
clone_size: once
v_call: TRBV7-6
cdr3_aa: CASSSGQMNTEVFF
cdr3_nt: TGTGCCAGCAGCTCAGGACAAATGAACACTGAAGTTTTCTTT

d_call: TRBD1
j_call: TRBJ2-3
clone_size: few
v_call: TRBV28
cdr3_aa: CASSRPGTVYDTQYF
cdr3_nt: TGTGCCAGCAGCCGTCCCGGGACAGTATATGATACGCAGTATTTT

d_call: NA
j_call: TRBJ2-7
clone_size: NA
v_call: TRBV20-1
cdr3_aa: CSASRSGPNTYEQYF
cdr3_nt: TGCAGTGCTTCCAGGTCCGGGCCCAACACCTACGAGCAGTACTTC

d_call: TRBD1
j_call: TRBJ1-1
clone_size: few
v_call: TRBV7-9
cdr3_aa: CASSWGQQNTEAFF
cdr3_nt: TGTGCCAGCAGCTGGGGACAGCAGAACACTGAAGCTTTCTTT

d_call: TRBD2
j_call: TRBJ2-3
clone_size: NA
v_call: TRBV7-9
cdr3_aa: CASRSRLADSTDTQYF
cdr3_nt: TGTGCCAGCAGATCTAGACTAGCGGACAGCACAGATACGCAGTATTTT

d_call: TRBD1
j_call: TRBJ1-3
clone_size: NA
v_call: TRBV5-1
cdr3_aa: CASSLAGQLLSGNTIYF
cdr3_nt: TGCGCCAGCAGCTTGGCGGGACAGCTTCTATCTGGAAACACCATATATTTT

d_call: NA
j_call: TRBJ2-1
clone_size: few
v_call: TRBV21-1
cdr3_aa: CASSRLPAVAGGRINNEQFF
cdr3_nt: TGTGCCAGCAGCAGACTCCCCGCGGTAGCGGGAGGGAGGATTAACAATGAGCAGTTCTTC

d_call: NA
j_call: TRBJ2-7
clone_size: few
v_call: TRBV28
cdr3_aa: CASSFPGSYNEQYF
cdr3_nt: TGTGCCAGCAGTTTTCCAGGTTCCTACAATGAGCAGTACTTC

d_call: TRBD2
j_call: TRBJ2-1
clone_size: NA
v_call: TRBV3-1
cdr3_aa: CASSQDWTSRNEQFF
cdr3_nt: TGTGCCAGCAGCCAAGATTGGACTAGCAGGAATGAGCAGTTCTTC

d_call: NA
j_call: TRBJ2-5
clone_size: few
v_call: TRBV6-2/TRBV6-3
cdr3_aa: CASTTGTAQTQYF
cdr3_nt: TGTGCCAGCACCACCGGGACTGCTCAGACCCAGTACTTC

d_call: TRBD1
j_call: TRBJ1-2
clone_size: few
v_call: TRBV4-3
cdr3_aa: CASSQEPGQGAAYGYTF
cdr3_nt: TGCGCCAGCAGCCAAGAACCGGGACAGGGGGCAGCCTATGGCTACACCTTC

d_call: NA
j_call: TRBJ2-3
clone_size: NA
v_call: TRBV27
cdr3_aa: CASSRSGSGHPGTDTQYF
cdr3_nt: TGTGCCAGCAGCCGATCGGGCAGCGGGCACCCCGGCACAGATACGCAGTATTTT

d_call: NA
j_call: TRBJ1-4
clone_size: NA
v_call: TRBV25-1
cdr3_aa: CASSESGGGNEKLFF
cdr3_nt: TGTGCCAGCAGTGAATCAGGAGGAGGTAATGAAAAACTGTTTTTT

d_call: NA
j_call: TRBJ2-1
clone_size: NA
v_call: TRBV5-5
cdr3_aa: CASSFPTGPGEFF
cdr3_nt: TGTGCCAGCAGCTTTCCGACAGGGCCGGGGGAGTTCTTC

d_call: TRBD1
j_call: TRBJ1-5
clone_size: NA
v_call: TRBV20-1
cdr3_aa: CSARQTGGEVQPQHF
cdr3_nt: TGCAGTGCTAGACAGACAGGGGGCGAGGTTCAGCCCCAGCATTTT

d_call: NA
j_call: TRBJ2-1
clone_size: many
v_call: TRBV29-1
cdr3_aa: CSVELPSSYNEQFF
cdr3_nt: TGCAGCGTTGAGCTCCCCAGCTCCTACAATGAGCAGTTCTTC

d_call: NA
j_call: TRBJ2-7
clone_size: few
v_call: TRBV2
cdr3_aa: CASTSEQGYEQYF
cdr3_nt: TGTGCCAGCACTTCAGAACAGGGCTACGAGCAGTACTTC

d_call: NA
j_call: TRBJ2-7
clone_size: few
v_call: TRBV20-1
cdr3_aa: CSAPMLAELSHEQYF
cdr3_nt: TGCAGTGCCCCCATGTTAGCAGAGCTCTCCCACGAGCAGTACTTC

d_call: NA
j_call: TRBJ2-5
clone_size: NA
v_call: TRBV12-3/TRBV12-4
cdr3_aa: CASSLDRAIEQYF
cdr3_nt: TGTGCCAGCAGTTTAGACAGGGCGATTGAGCAGTACTTC

d_call: TRBD2
j_call: TRBJ2-1
clone_size: NA
v_call: TRBV5-1
cdr3_aa: CASSLGTGGSLEIYNEQFF
cdr3_nt: TGCGCCAGCAGCCTCGGGACGGGGGGATCTTTAGAGATATACAATGAGCAGTTCTTC

d_call: NA
j_call: TRBJ2-6
clone_size: few
v_call: TRBV11-2
cdr3_aa: CASSLVMGTGANVLTF
cdr3_nt: TGTGCCAGCAGCTTAGTAATGGGCACCGGGGCCAACGTCCTGACTTTC

d_call: TRBD2
j_call: TRBJ2-5
clone_size: NA
v_call: TRBV5-1
cdr3_aa: CASSPWGLAGAETQYF
cdr3_nt: TGCGCCAGCAGCCCCTGGGGGCTAGCGGGAGCTGAGACCCAGTACTTC

d_call: NA
j_call: TRBJ1-4
clone_size: NA
v_call: TRBV7-6
cdr3_aa: CASVSRELSYEKLFF
cdr3_nt: TGTGCCAGCGTCAGCAGGGAGCTTTCTTATGAAAAACTGTTTTTT

d_call: TRBD2
j_call: TRBJ2-1
clone_size: NA
v_call: TRBV16
cdr3_aa: CASSRTGGLGNEQFF
cdr3_nt: TGTGCCAGCAGCCGAACGGGAGGGCTGGGCAATGAGCAGTTCTTC

d_call: NA
j_call: TRBJ1-1
clone_size: NA
v_call: TRBV12-3/TRBV12-4
cdr3_aa: CASSPRADTEAFF
cdr3_nt: TGTGCCAGCAGCCCCCGGGCGGACACTGAAGCTTTCTTT